A single sample is the source of the 16 T cell receptor beta chains below, sequenced in a study of T cells in Graves' hyperthyroidism and ophthalmopathy. TCR beta CDR3 regions were amplified from RNA. The study used the HTBI primer set for a first-round RT-PCR of the TCR CDR3. Via MiXCR, TCRdb re-called the multiplex PCR reads, giving one row per CDR3 protein. The sample has under 250,000 distinct CDR3 sequences, approximately 23% seen once. Sequences were obtained from blood. The origin of the receptors is a middle-aged woman with Graves' ophthalmopathy.

This clonotype was recorded at least ten times. The chain uses TRBV7-9 and TRBJ1-2; a possible D gene is TRBD1 (6 bases). Trimming cost V 5 bases and J 5 bases, with 15 bases left between them. CDR3 length: 14 residues. Germline-derived CDR1 and CDR2 are SEHNR and FQNEAQ (reference sequence). In DNA, the CDR3 is TGTGCCAGCAGCCCCGAACAGGGAGAATATGGCTACACCTTC. Protein sequence: CASSPEQGEYGYTF.

This clonotype appeared a single time. The chain carries TRBV6-5 and TRBJ2-2; tentatively, D is TRBD1 (6 bases). The CDR3 totals 16 residues. Trimming took off 0 bases at V and 5 bases at J, with 13 bases between the two ends. Germline V gene sequence: CDR1 MNHEY, CDR2 SVGAGI. The CDR3 bases are TGTGCCAGCAGTTACTCTTCAGGGGCGCTTACCGGGGAGCTGTTTTTT. Protein product: CASSYSSGALTGELFF.

Ten or more counts support this clonotype. The J gene is TRBJ1-1, the V gene TRBV5-1, with 9 bases fitting TRBD1. The CDR3 runs to 15 residues. Looked up from germline, CDR1 is SGHRS and CDR2 is YFSETQ. Trimming at V came to 3 bases and at J to 6 bases, leaving 9 bases not matched to a gene. The chain's CDR3 is CASSSQGQGSAEAFF. For the CDR3, the DNA is TGCGCCAGCAGCTCACAGGGACAGGGATCCGCTGAAGCTTTCTTT. Full variable domain (missing parts from reference TRBV5-1 and TRBJ1-1): KAGVTQTPRYLIKTRGQQVTLSCSPISGHRSVSWYQQTPGQGLQFLFEYFSETQRNKGNFPGRFSGRQFSNSRSEMNVSTLELGDSALYLCASSSQGQGSAEAFFGQGTRLTVV.

The chain combines TRBV11-2 with TRBJ1-1; D possibly corresponds to TRBD1 (5 bases). Germline CDR1 SGHAT, CDR2 FQNNGV. V lost 2 bases to trimming and J lost 6 bases, with 16 bases between them. This CDR3 has 15 residues. The CDR3 sequence: CASSLTAREGAEAFF. The CDR3 nucleotides read TGTGCCAGCAGCTTAACCGCCAGGGAGGGCGCTGAAGCTTTCTTT.

This clonotype was recorded many times. Since no conserved phenylalanine or tryptophan closes the CDR3, a read error is the likely cause. The rearrangement uses TRBV6-5 and TRBJ2-7; the match to TRBD1 covers 9 bases. CDR3 length equals 17 residues. CDR1 and CDR2 (germline): MNHEY, SVGAGI. V lost 2 bases and J lost 3; bases outside the gene matches: 11. The CDR3 is CASSYNRKQGAFYEQYS. The DNA for the CDR3 is TGTGCCAGCAGTTACAACCGAAAACAGGGGGCCTTCTACGAGCAGTACTCC.

This clonotype came up many times. V is TRBV6-2 or TRBV6-3 and J is TRBJ1-1; D uncertain. Germline CDR1 reads MNHEY; CDR2 reads SVGEGT. The CDR3 extends over 13 amino acids. The V end lost 6 bases, the J end lost 6 bases, and 14 bases lay between the germline ends. DNA of the CDR3: TGTGCCAGCAGGGGCGGACTGTATGCTGAAGCTTTCTTT. As protein: CASRGGLYAEAFF.

The chain is built from TRBV15 and TRBJ1-5, with D possibly matching TRBD1 (6 bases). Germline V gene lookup returns CDR1 LNHNV and CDR2 YYDKDF (reference sequence). This CDR3 has 14 residues. With 8 bases removed from V and 0 bases from J, the gap between germline ends came to 11 bases. The DNA for the CDR3 is TGTGCCACCTCTGGACAGTTTAGCAATCAGCCCCAGCATTTT. Translating gives CATSGQFSNQPQHF. The variable domain in full, with the rest retrieved from reference TRBV15 and TRBJ1-5, is DAMVIQNPRYQVTQFGKPVTLSCSQTLNHNVMYWYQQKSSQAPKLLFHYYDKDFNNEADTPDNFQSRRPNTSFCFLDIRSPGLGDTAMYLCATSGQFSNQPQHFGDGTRLSIL.

This clonotype was detected ten times or more. V gene TRBV28 combines with J gene TRBJ2-7; TRBD2 agrees at 9 bases. CDR1 and CDR2 (germline): MDHEN, SYDVKM. The CDR3 sequence is 15 residues long. The V and J ends lost 3 bases and 0 bases, in that order; junction bases with no gene match: 3. The chain's CDR3 is CASSFKREDSYEQYF. In DNA, the CDR3 is TGTGCCAGCAGTTTCAAGCGGGAGGACTCCTACGAGCAGTACTTC. Supplemented by reference TRBV28 and TRBJ2-7, the full variable domain reads DVKVTQSSRYLVKRTGEKVFLECVQDMDHENMFWYRQDPGLGLRLIYFSYDVKMKEKGDIPEGYSVSREKKERFSLILESASTNQTSMYLCASSFKREDSYEQYFGPGTRLTVT.

The rearrangement links TRBV24-1 to TRBJ2-2, with a tentative D call TRBD1 (6 bases). The CDR3 has 13 residues. CDR1 is KGHDR and CDR2 is SFDVKD in the germline V gene. V was shortened by 1 base and J by 12 bases, with 11 bases between the two germline ends. CDR3 sequence (DNA): TGTGCCACCAGTGATTTCACCAGGGGCCAGCTGTTTTTT. Translation gives CATSDFTRGQLFF.

This clonotype was seen a handful of times. The chain is built from TRBV4-2 and TRBJ2-1, with 9 bases fitting TRBD2. Trimming cost V 1 base and J 9 bases; bases outside gene matches: 13. This CDR3 is built from 17 residues. CDR1 is LGHNA, CDR2 YNFKEQ, per germline. The CDR3 DNA is TGTGCCAGCAGCCAAGTAAGAGGGGAAGCGGGAGGACTTGAGCAGTTCTTC. This gives the protein CASSQVRGEAGGLEQFF.

There are many counts of this clonotype. The chain recombines TRBV28 with TRBJ2-5; TRBD2 might be the D (7 bases). Trimming took 11 bases from V and 1 from J, leaving 17 bases between them. CDR1 is MDHEN and CDR2 is SYDVKM in the germline V gene. CDR3 length: 14 amino acids. The CDR3 sequence is CAATQRGGQETQYF. As DNA, the CDR3 is TGTGCCGCCACACAAAGGGGGGGCCAAGAGACCCAGTACTTC.

This clonotype was counted ten times or more. This chain joins TRBV15 and TRBJ2-2; D is unresolved. Between the trimmed V and J ends, which lost 0 bases and 0 bases, there was a span of 11 bases. Germline-derived CDR1 and CDR2 are LNHNV and YYDKDF (reference sequence). The CDR3 has 17 amino acids. The CDR3 protein is CATSRDRWLTNTGELFF. CDR3 bases: TGTGCCACCAGCAGAGATAGATGGCTGACGAACACCGGGGAGCTGTTTTTT. The variable domain in full, completed from reference TRBV15 and TRBJ2-2, reads DAMVIQNPRYQVTQFGKPVTLSCSQTLNHNVMYWYQQKSSQAPKLLFHYYDKDFNNEADTPDNFQSRRPNTSFCFLDIRSPGLGDTAMYLCATSRDRWLTNTGELFFGEGSRLTVL.

The rearrangement joins TRBV6-1 to TRBJ1-1; D unclear. Deletions cut 6 bases from V and 1 base from J, with 9 bases between. Per the germline V gene, CDR1 is MNHNS and CDR2 is SASEGT. The CDR3 totals 13 residues. The CDR3 loop reads CASSADWNTEAFF. CDR3 sequence (DNA): TGTGCCAGCAGCGCGGATTGGAACACTGAAGCTTTCTTT.

The chain has TRBV4-2 and TRBJ1-6; D remains unclear. This CDR3 is built from 12 residues. The V and J ends lost 1 base and 6 bases respectively, with 1 base between them. The germline V gene has CDR1 LGHNA and CDR2 YNFKEQ. CDR3 amino acids: CASSQVNSPLHF. The DNA for the CDR3 is TGTGCCAGCAGCCAAGTTAATTCACCCCTCCACTTT.

This clonotype was recorded at least ten times. The chain is built from TRBV20-1 and TRBJ2-5; D might be TRBD1 (5 bases). This CDR3 is built from 12 residues. Germline CDR1 DFQATT, CDR2 SNEGSKA (reference sequence). V gave up 5 bases and J gave up 5 bases, with 12 bases separating them. DNA for the CDR3: TGCAGTGCTCCCCAGGGTGGGGAGACCCAGTACTTC. Translating it yields CSAPQGGETQYF.

The sample holds many counts of this clonotype. This rearrangement joins TRBV4-2 to TRBJ2-5; D remains unclear. The CDR3 contains 17 residues. Per the germline V gene, CDR1 is LGHNA and CDR2 is YNFKEQ. V shed 1 base and J shed 0 bases, with 15 bases lying between them. DNA for the CDR3: TGTGCCAGCAGCCAAGGAGTCGGAGAGGCGCACCAAGAGACCCAGTACTTC. Its translation is CASSQGVGEAHQETQYF.